Each of the 30 T cell receptor beta chains below was sequenced from the same sample in a study of cytomegalovirus exposure and HLA in healthy donors. The PCR contained 60 Vbeta and 13 Jbeta primers. The data were produced by immunoSEQ multiplex PCR, yet TCRdb's version contains in-frame clones alone and is incomplete. The sample holds fewer than 70,000 clones, 68% seen once. The sequenced sample was PBMCs. All receptors come from a woman aged 25 to 39 in good health and CMV-seronegative.

This chain links TRBV6-1 with TRBJ1-5; 10 bases match TRBD1. CDR1 MNHNS and CDR2 SASEGT come from the germline V gene. The CDR3 loop spans 14 amino acids. V shed 5 bases, J shed 4 bases, and the junction held 2 bases outside the gene matches. CDR3: CASSKDRGNQPQHF. In DNA, the CDR3 is TGTGCCAGCAGTAAGGACAGGGGGAATCAGCCCCAGCATTTT.

For this clone: One junction end does not reproduce the germline sequence, and a read error may be involved. The J gene is TRBJ1-1, the V gene TRBV30; the D gene is possibly TRBD1 (5 bases). The CDR3 contains 13 residues. From germline, CDR1 is GTSNPN and CDR2 SVGIG (reference sequence). CDR3: CAWSPSGNAEAFF. The CDR3 DNA reads as TGTGCCTGGAGTCCGTCAGGGAACGCTGAAGCTTTCTTT.

V gene TRBV27 combines with J gene TRBJ1-1; the D is unclear. The germline V and J ends were trimmed by 4 bases and 1 base, with 16 bases remaining between them. CDR3 length: 16 residues. Germline-derived CDR1 and CDR2 are MNHEY and SMNVEV (reference sequence). CDR3 DNA sequence: TGTGCCAGCAGTTCAAGCCGGGCCGAGGGGAACACTGAAGCTTTCTTT. It is translated as CASSSSRAEGNTEAFF.

The genes are TRBV19 and TRBJ1-1; no firm D call. CDR1 is LNHDA and CDR2 is SQIVND in the germline V gene (reference sequence). Trimming cost V 0 bases and J 6 bases, with 11 bases left between them. The CDR3 extends over 14 amino acids. The CDR3 nucleotides read TGTGCCAGTAGTATAGACAGCGGAAGGGCTGAAGCTTTCTTT. Encoded protein: CASSIDSGRAEAFF. Combining the CDR3 with reference TRBV19 and TRBJ1-1 gives the whole variable domain DGGITQSPKYLFRKEGQNVTLSCEQNLNHDAMYWYRQDPGQGLRLIYYSQIVNDFQKGDIAEGYSVSREKKESFPLTVTSAQKNPTAFYLCASSIDSGRAEAFFGQGTRLTVV.

This clone was seen a few times. Other DNA sequences within the sample encode an identical CDR3. The genes are TRBV2 and TRBJ1-5, with 7 positions matching TRBD1. The trim removed 4 bases at V and 2 bases at J, leaving 5 bases unmatched. The CDR3 has 15 amino acids. Germline assignment: CDR1 SNHLY and CDR2 FYNNEI. The CDR3 reads CASSGQGSGNQPQHF. CDR3 DNA: TGTGCCAGCAGTGGACAGGGAAGCGGCAATCAGCCCCAGCATTTT.

This chain joins TRBV28 and TRBJ1-2; D is undetermined. V shed 8 bases and J shed 7 bases, with 20 bases lying between them. Germline loops: CDR1 MDHEN, CDR2 SYDVKM. The length of the CDR3 is 14 residues. This chain's CDR3 is CASFQAQVLTGYTF. CDR3 DNA sequence: TGTGCCAGCTTCCAGGCCCAAGTACTCACTGGCTACACCTTC.

The chain links TRBV5-4 to TRBJ2-2; D remains ambiguous. V lost 4 bases and J 6 bases, leaving 10 bases between the germline ends. The CDR3 has 13 amino acids. Germline CDR1 and CDR2: SGHNT and YYREEE (reference sequence). CDR3 DNA sequence: TGTGCCAGCAGCAGCCCCTATGCCGGGGAGCTGTTTTTT. This translates into CASSSPYAGELFF.

The chain uses TRBV4-1 and TRBJ2-1; 10 bases fit TRBD2. V gave up 4 bases and J gave up 4 bases; unmatched junction bases: 10. The CDR3 spans 17 residues. CDR1 is MGHRA, CDR2 YSYEKL, per germline. CDR3 residues: CASSPIFTSGVYNEQFF. The DNA of the CDR3 is TGCGCCAGCAGCCCTATTTTTACTAGCGGGGTGTACAATGAGCAGTTCTTC.

This clone was seen just once. The chain uses TRBV18 and TRBJ1-2; the match to TRBD1 covers 11 bases. The CDR3 contains 14 residues. CDR1 and CDR2 (germline): KGHSH, LQKENI. V lost 4 bases to trimming and J lost 8 bases; unmatched junction nucleotides: 6. The DNA of the CDR3 is TGTGCCAGCTCACTCGGGGGACAGGGGGAAGGCTACACCTTC. Translated: CASSLGGQGEGYTF.

The V and J genes are TRBV7-3 and TRBJ2-2; D is perhaps TRBD1 (5 bases). The CDR3 is 13 residues long. V was pared by 5 bases and J by 2 bases, with 6 bases between. Germline CDR1 reads SGHTA; CDR2 reads FQGTGA. The CDR3 region has the DNA TGTGCCAGCAGCGGGGCTAACACCGGGGAGCTGTTTTTT. Its protein is CASSGANTGELFF. The entire variable domain, with the rest obtained from reference TRBV7-3 and TRBJ2-2, is as follows: GAGVSQTPSNKVTEKGKYVELRCDPISGHTALYWYRQSLGQGPEFLIYFQGTGAADDSGLPNDRFFAVRPEGSVSTLKIQRTERGDSAVYLCASSGANTGELFFGEGSRLTVL.

V and J are TRBV7-8 and TRBJ2-3; D is possibly TRBD2 (7 bases). Germline V gene data show CDR1 as SGHVS and CDR2 as FQNEAQ. The CDR3 sequence is 16 residues long. V was cut by 4 bases and J by 4 bases, with 18 bases left in between. The CDR3 DNA is TGTGCCAGCAGCTCCCTTTTAGGGGGGGCTGCAGATACGCAGTATTTT. Translation gives CASSSLLGGAADTQYF.

J is TRBJ1-6 and V is TRBV30, with 7 positions matching TRBD1. The junction had 1 base not matched to a gene; V was cut back by 2 bases and J by 6 bases. The CDR3 loop spans 13 amino acids. The germline gives CDR1 GTSNPN, CDR2 SVGIG (reference sequence). The CDR3 nucleotides are TGTGCCTGGAGTTACAGGGGTAATTCACCCCTCCACTTT. It yields the protein CAWSYRGNSPLHF.

The chain uses TRBV19 and TRBJ2-1, with unresolved D. The CDR3 covers 13 residues. V lost 7 bases, J lost 4 bases, and 11 bases lay in between. From germline, CDR1 is LNHDA and CDR2 SQIVND (reference sequence). As DNA, the CDR3 is TGTGCCAGTAATCCGGGTTCTTACAATGAGCAGTTCTTC. Translating gives CASNPGSYNEQFF.

This rearrangement joins TRBV10-3 to TRBJ1-6; TRBD1 matches 9 bases. Germline V CDR1 and CDR2: ENHRY, SYGVKD. This CDR3 is built from 13 residues. Unmatched junction bases numbered 1, after V lost 7 bases and J lost 6 bases. CDR3 sequence (DNA): TGTGCCATCAAGGGACAGGGTAATTCACCCCTCCACTTT. As protein: CAIKGQGNSPLHF.

The V gene is TRBV11-2, the J gene TRBJ1-2; 7 positions agree with TRBD1. This CDR3 is 15 amino acids long. Per the germline V gene, CDR1 is SGHAT and CDR2 is FQNNGV. The ends lost 4 bases at V and 2 bases at J; junction bases unmatched: 7. The CDR3 loop is CASSSLGGRNYGYTF. Written as DNA, the CDR3 is TGTGCCAGCAGCTCTTTAGGGGGCAGAAACTATGGCTACACCTTC.

This clone was detected a few times. The CDR3 region has the DNA TGTGCCTGGAGTAACACAGGGGTCCAGCCCCAGCATTTT. This sequence encodes CAWSNTGVQPQHF. The J gene is TRBJ1-5, the V gene TRBV30; 7 positions match TRBD1. V was clipped by 2 bases and J by 7 bases; unmatched bases: 5. Germline CDR1 is GTSNPN and CDR2 is SVGIG (reference sequence). This CDR3 comprises 13 residues.

The genes are TRBV6-1 and TRBJ1-2; D remains ambiguous. CDR1 and CDR2 (germline): MNHNS, SASEGT. Trimming removed 1 base from V and 7 bases from J, with 4 bases in between. There are 11 residues in the CDR3. The CDR3 loop reads CASSEGLGYTF. The CDR3 nucleotides are TGTGCCAGCAGTGAAGGTCTTGGCTACACCTTC.

The rearrangement uses TRBV30 and TRBJ2-4, with D possibly being TRBD1 (6 bases). Germline V gene sequence: CDR1 GTSNPN, CDR2 SVGIG (reference sequence). CDR3 length equals 14 residues. Trimming took 5 bases from V and 0 from J, leaving 11 bases between them. CDR3 sequence: CAWGGLLAKNIQYF. The CDR3 DNA reads as TGTGCCTGGGGGGGCCTACTAGCCAAAAACATTCAGTACTTC. Using reference TRBV30 and TRBJ2-4 for the parts outside the CDR3, the full variable domain is SQTIHQWPATLVQPVGSPLSLECTVEGTSNPNLYWYRQAAGRGLQLLFYSVGIGQISSEVPQNLSASRPQDRQFILSSKKLLLSDSGFYLCAWGGLLAKNIQYFGAGTRLSVL.

This clone was recorded many times. V is TRBV7-9 and J is TRBJ1-1, with no clear D. Germline assignment: CDR1 SEHNR and CDR2 FQNEAQ (reference sequence). Trimming removed 2 bases from V and 5 bases from J, with 12 bases in between. This CDR3 has 14 residues. The chain's CDR3 is CASSLSTRGTEAFF. The CDR3 DNA is TGTGCCAGCAGCTTATCGACCCGCGGTACTGAAGCTTTCTTT.

The J gene is TRBJ2-7, the V gene TRBV29-1, with 9 bases aligning to TRBD1. In germline, CDR1 is SQVTM, CDR2 ANQGSEA. V was clipped by 7 bases and J by 4 bases; unmatched bases: 11. The CDR3 is 14 residues long. The DNA for the CDR3 is TGCAGCGCTAGACCTCGGGACAGGGTATACGAGCAGTACTTC. Protein: CSARPRDRVYEQYF.

This chain uses TRBV7-3 with TRBJ2-2; 9 bases match TRBD1. The CDR3 sequence is 15 residues long. Germline V gene lookup returns CDR1 SGHTA and CDR2 FQGTGA. V trimming: 4 bases; J trimming: 5 bases; junction bases outside the gene matches: 5. CDR3 DNA sequence: TGTGCCAGCAGCTCGGGACAGGGAAGTACCGGGGAGCTGTTTTTT. It translates to CASSSGQGSTGELFF. The variable domain in full, with the rest retrieved from reference TRBV7-3 and TRBJ2-2, is GAGVSQTPSNKVTEKGKYVELRCDPISGHTALYWYRQSLGQGPEFLIYFQGTGAADDSGLPNDRFFAVRPEGSVSTLKIQRTERGDSAVYLCASSSGQGSTGELFFGEGSRLTVL.

J is TRBJ2-7 and V is TRBV7-3; 11 nucleotides agree with TRBD2. The CDR3 totals 15 residues. The trim removed 5 bases at V and 0 bases at J, leaving 3 bases unmatched. Germline V lookup: CDR1 SGHTA, CDR2 FQGTGA. CDR3 residues: CASSPGLADSYEQYF. CDR3 bases: TGTGCCAGCAGCCCGGGACTAGCGGACTCCTACGAGCAGTACTTC.

The chain carries TRBV5-1 and TRBJ1-2; 7 bases align to TRBD1. The germline V gene has CDR1 SGHRS and CDR2 YFSETQ. With V trimmed by 4 bases and J by 3 bases, 6 bases remained unmatched. CDR3 length equals 14 residues. CDR3 in DNA: TGCGCCAGCAGCAGAGGACAGGTTGACTATGGCTACACCTTC. It is translated as CASSRGQVDYGYTF. Using reference TRBV5-1 and TRBJ1-2 for the parts outside the CDR3, the full variable domain is KAGVTQTPRYLIKTRGQQVTLSCSPISGHRSVSWYQQTPGQGLQFLFEYFSETQRNKGNFPGRFSGRQFSNSRSEMNVSTLELGDSALYLCASSRGQVDYGYTFGSGTRLTVV.

This clone was detected once. The chain couples TRBV29-1 to TRBJ2-7, with D tentatively TRBD1 (5 bases). This CDR3 is built from 14 residues. Trimming took 5 bases from V and 0 from J, leaving 14 bases between them. CDR1 is SQVTM, CDR2 ANQGSEA, per germline. The CDR3, as DNA: TGCAGCGTTTTGACAGACAATAACTCCTACGAGCAGTACTTC. Protein: CSVLTDNNSYEQYF.

As DNA, the CDR3 is TGCGCCAGCAGTGAGGGCACCGCTAGCACAGATACGCAGTATTTT. Translated, it gives CASSEGTASTDTQYF. V and J are TRBV10-1 and TRBJ2-3; D ambiguous. V was pared by 2 bases and J by 0 bases, with 9 bases between. CDR3 length: 15 residues. Looked up from germline, CDR1 is WNHNN and CDR2 is SYGVQD (reference sequence).

This clone has only a few counts. This rearrangement joins TRBV5-1 to TRBJ2-1; 8 nucleotides align to TRBD1. This CDR3 contains 15 residues. CDR1 SGHRS and CDR2 YFSETQ come from the germline V gene. Trimming took 3 bases from V and 7 from J; bases not matched to a gene: 9. The CDR3 is CASSYGQGFRNEQFF. CDR3 DNA: TGCGCCAGCAGCTACGGACAGGGTTTTCGGAATGAGCAGTTCTTC.

In this sample, this clone turned up once. The chain uses TRBV6-5 and TRBJ2-7, with D maybe TRBD2 (6 bases). Trimming took off 0 bases at V and 4 bases at J, with 16 bases between the two ends. Looked up from germline, CDR1 is MNHEY and CDR2 is SVGAGI. The CDR3 is 16 residues long. The CDR3, as DNA: TGTGCCAGCAGTTACTCGTCGCGGGGAACAGTATACGAGCAGTACTTC. Translated: CASSYSSRGTVYEQYF.

The rearrangement links TRBV19 to TRBJ2-1; 7 bases agree with TRBD1. J gave up 5 bases and V 5 bases, and 12 bases lay outside the gene matches. The CDR3 spans 16 residues. Germline CDR1 is LNHDA and CDR2 is SQIVND (reference sequence). CDR3 amino acids: CASSPLSGQRDNEQFF. CDR3 nucleotide sequence: TGTGCCAGTAGTCCTCTTTCGGGACAGAGGGACAATGAGCAGTTCTTC.

The V gene is TRBV29-1, the J gene TRBJ2-5, with D tentatively TRBD1 (5 bases). The end of the DNA aligns better with TRBJ2-7, so the J call may be wrong. Germline values: CDR1 SQVTM, CDR2 ANQGSEA. CDR3 length: 14 residues. The CDR3 sequence: CSVEVAGKSYEQYF. CDR3 bases: TGCAGCGTTGAAGTCGCAGGGAAGAGCTACGAGCAGTACTTC.

The rearrangement joins TRBV6-5 to TRBJ1-6; 7 bases map to TRBD1. Trimming at V came to 4 bases and at J to 9 bases, leaving 6 bases not matched to a gene. Germline CDR1 and CDR2: MNHEY and SVGAGI. This CDR3 has 14 amino acids. Here the CDR3 reads CASSSQGLGSPLHF. In DNA form, the CDR3 reads TGTGCCAGCAGTTCACAGGGGCTGGGTTCACCCCTCCACTTT.